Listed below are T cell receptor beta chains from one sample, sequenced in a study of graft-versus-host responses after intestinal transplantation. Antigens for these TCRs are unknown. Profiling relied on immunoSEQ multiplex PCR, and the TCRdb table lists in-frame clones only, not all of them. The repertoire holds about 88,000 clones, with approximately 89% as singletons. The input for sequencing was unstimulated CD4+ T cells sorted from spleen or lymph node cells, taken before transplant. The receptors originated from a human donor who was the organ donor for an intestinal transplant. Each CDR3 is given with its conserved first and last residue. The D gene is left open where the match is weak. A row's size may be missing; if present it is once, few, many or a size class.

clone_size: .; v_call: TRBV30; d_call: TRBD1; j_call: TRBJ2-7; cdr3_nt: TGTGCCTACGCGACAGGGATACAGCAGTACTTC; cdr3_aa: CAYATGIQQYF
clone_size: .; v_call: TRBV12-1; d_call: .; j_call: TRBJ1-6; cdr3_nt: TGTGCCAGCAGCTCCCCCGGGACAGGGAAGACATGGATGAATTCACCCCTCCACTTT; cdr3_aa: CASSSPGTGKTWMNSPLHF
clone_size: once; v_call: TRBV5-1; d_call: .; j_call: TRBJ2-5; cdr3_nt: TGCGCCAGCAGCTTGATAAGTTCCGGGGAGACCCAGTACTTC; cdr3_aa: CASSLISSGETQYF
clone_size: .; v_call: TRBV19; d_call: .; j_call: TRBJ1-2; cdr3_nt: TGTGCCAGTAGTATCCAGGGAATAGGAACTGGCTACACCTTC; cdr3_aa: CASSIQGIGTGYTF
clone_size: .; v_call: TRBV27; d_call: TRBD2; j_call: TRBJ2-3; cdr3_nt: TGTGCCAGCAGTCCCTATAGCGGGAGGGCCGGAGATACGCAGTATTTT; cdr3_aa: CASSPYSGRAGDTQYF
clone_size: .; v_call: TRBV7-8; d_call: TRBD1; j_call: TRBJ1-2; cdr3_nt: TGTGCCAGCAGAGCGAGCACCGGGACAGTCTCTGGCTACACCTTC; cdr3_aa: CASRASTGTVSGYTF
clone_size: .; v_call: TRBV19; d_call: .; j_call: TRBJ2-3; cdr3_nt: TGTGCCAGTAGTTGGGGGGTCACAGATACGCAGTATTTT; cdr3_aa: CASSWGVTDTQYF
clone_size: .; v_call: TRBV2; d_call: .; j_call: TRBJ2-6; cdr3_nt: TGTGCCAGCAGTTTTGACAGGCCTGGGGCCAACGTCCTGACTTTC; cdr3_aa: CASSFDRPGANVLTF
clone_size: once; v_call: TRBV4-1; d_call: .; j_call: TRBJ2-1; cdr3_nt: TGCGCCAGCAGCCAGCCGAGGGCCAATGAGCAGTTCTTC; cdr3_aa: CASSQPRANEQFF
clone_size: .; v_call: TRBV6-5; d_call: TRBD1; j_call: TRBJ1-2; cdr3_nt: TGTGCCAGCAGGGGACAGGGGGTCTATGGCTACACCTTC; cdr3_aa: CASRGQGVYGYTF
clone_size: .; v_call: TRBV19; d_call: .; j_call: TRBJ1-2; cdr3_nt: TGTGCCAGTAGTATATCTTTTGAGGGAGGATATGGCTACACCTTC; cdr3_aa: CASSISFEGGYGYTF
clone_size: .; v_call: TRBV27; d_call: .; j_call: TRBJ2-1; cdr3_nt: TGTGCCAGCAGTTTTGTCAACTACAATGAGCAGTTCTTC; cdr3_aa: CASSFVNYNEQFF
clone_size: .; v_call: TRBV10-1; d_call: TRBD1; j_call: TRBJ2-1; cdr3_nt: TGCGCCAGCAGCCGACAGGGTAGCAATGAGCAGTTCTTC; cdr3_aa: CASSRQGSNEQFF
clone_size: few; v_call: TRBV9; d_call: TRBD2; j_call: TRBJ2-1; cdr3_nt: TGTGCCAGCAGCCATGGACTAGCCACCAATGAGCAGTTCTTC; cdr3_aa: CASSHGLATNEQFF
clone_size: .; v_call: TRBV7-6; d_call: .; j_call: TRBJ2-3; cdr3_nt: TGTGCCAGCAGCTTAGCAGGCGGACAGACGGATACGCAGTATTTT; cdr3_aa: CASSLAGGQTDTQYF
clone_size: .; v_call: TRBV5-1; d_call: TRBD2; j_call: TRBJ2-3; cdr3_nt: TGCGCCAGCAGCTTGGTTCGACTAGCGGCTAGCACAGATACGCAGTATTTT; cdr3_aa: CASSLVRLAASTDTQYF
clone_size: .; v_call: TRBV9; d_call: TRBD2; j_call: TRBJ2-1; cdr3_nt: TGTGCCAGCAGCCCCCGTCTGCGGGGGAGCGGGGGTATACTCTACAATGAGCAGTTCTTC; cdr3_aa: CASSPRLRGSGGILYNEQFF
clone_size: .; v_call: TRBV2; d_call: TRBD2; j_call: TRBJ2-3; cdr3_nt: TGTGCCAGCAGTGAAGGTTGGCTAGCGGGGTTCTCAGATACGCAGTATTTT; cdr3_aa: CASSEGWLAGFSDTQYF
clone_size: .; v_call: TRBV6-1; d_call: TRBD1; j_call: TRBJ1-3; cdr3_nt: TGTGCCAGCAGTACAGGGGGCTCTGGAAACACCATATATTTT; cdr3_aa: CASSTGGSGNTIYF
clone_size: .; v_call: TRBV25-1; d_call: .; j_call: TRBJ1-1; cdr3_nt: TGTGCCAGCAGTGAAATAACAGGCCTGAACACTGAAGCTTTCTTT; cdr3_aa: CASSEITGLNTEAFF
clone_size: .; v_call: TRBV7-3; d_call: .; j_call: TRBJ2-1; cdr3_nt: TGTGCCAGCAGCTTAATGGCAGAATACAATGAGCAGTTCTTC; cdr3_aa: CASSLMAEYNEQFF
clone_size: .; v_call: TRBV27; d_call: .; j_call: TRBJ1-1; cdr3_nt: TGTGCCAGCAGTTTAACTCGCAGGGGCACTGAAGCTTTCTTT; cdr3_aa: CASSLTRRGTEAFF
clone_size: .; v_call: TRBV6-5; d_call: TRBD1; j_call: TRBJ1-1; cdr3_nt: TGTGCCAGCAGCCGTGGACAGGGCGCTGAAGCTTTCTTT; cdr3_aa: CASSRGQGAEAFF
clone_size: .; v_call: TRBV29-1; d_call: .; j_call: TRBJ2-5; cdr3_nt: TGCAGCGTCGGTGCCTGGGAGGAGACCCAGTACTTC; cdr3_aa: CSVGAWEETQYF
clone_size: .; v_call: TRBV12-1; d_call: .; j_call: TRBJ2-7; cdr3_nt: TGTGCCAGCAGCTGGGGGACTAGCGGATACGAGCAGTACTTC; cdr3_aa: CASSWGTSGYEQYF
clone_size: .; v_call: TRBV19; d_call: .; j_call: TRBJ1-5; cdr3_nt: TGTGCCAGTAGTATGCGGGGGGGAAAACTCATCGATCAGCCCCAGCATTTT; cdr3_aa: CASSMRGGKLIDQPQHF
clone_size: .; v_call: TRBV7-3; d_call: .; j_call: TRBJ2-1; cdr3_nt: TGTGCCAGCAGCTGGCCGGGGTACAGGGTGACCTACAATGAGCAGTTCTTC; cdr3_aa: CASSWPGYRVTYNEQFF
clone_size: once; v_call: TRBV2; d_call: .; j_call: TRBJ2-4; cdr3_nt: TGTGCCAGCAGTGTGGACAGTGCGACCAAAAACATTCAGTACTTC; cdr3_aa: CASSVDSATKNIQYF
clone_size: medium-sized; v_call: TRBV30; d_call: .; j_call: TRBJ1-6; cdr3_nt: TGTGCCTGGAAAAAACAGTATAATTCACCCCTCCACTTT; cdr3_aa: CAWKKQYNSPLHF
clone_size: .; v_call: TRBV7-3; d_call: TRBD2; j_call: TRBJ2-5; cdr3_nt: TGTGCCAGCAGCTTAGGTGGTAGCGGGAGGGTACGAGAGACCCAGTACTTC; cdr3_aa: CASSLGGSGRVRETQYF
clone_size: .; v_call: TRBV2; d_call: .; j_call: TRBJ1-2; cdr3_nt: TGTGCCAGCAGTGAAGAATCAGGCCAGAATGACTATGGCTACACCTTC; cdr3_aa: CASSEESGQNDYGYTF
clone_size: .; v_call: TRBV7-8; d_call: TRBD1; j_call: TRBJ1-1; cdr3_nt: TGTGCCAGCAGCTTGACAGGGGGGAACACTGAAGCTTTCTTT; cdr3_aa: CASSLTGGNTEAFF
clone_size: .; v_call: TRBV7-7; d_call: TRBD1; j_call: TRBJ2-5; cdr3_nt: TGTGCCAGCAGCTCTAAGACAGGGACCCAAGAGACCCAGTACTTC; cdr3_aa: CASSSKTGTQETQYF
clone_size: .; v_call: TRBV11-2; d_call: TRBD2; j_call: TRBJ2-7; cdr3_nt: TGTGCCAGCAGCTTGGCCTTGGGGGGGACTAACGAGCAGTACTTC; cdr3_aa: CASSLALGGTNEQYF
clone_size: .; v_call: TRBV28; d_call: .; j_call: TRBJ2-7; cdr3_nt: TGTGCCAGCATGAGCGGTAGGCGGAAGACCTACGAGCAGTACTTC; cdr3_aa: CASMSGRRKTYEQYF
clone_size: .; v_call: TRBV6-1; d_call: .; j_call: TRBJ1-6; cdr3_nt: TGTGCCAGCAGTGAATTGTTCACATATCTTCAAAGCTCCTATAATTCACCCCTCCACTTT; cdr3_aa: CASSELFTYLQSSYNSPLHF
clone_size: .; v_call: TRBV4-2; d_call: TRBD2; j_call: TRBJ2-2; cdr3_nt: TGTGCCAGCAGCCAAGATCTAGCGGGAGGGCCCTCGTGGGAGCTGTTTTTT; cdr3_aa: CASSQDLAGGPSWELFF
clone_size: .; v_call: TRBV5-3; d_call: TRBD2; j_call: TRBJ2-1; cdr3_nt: TGTGCCAGAAGCTTGGGGTGGCGGGGGGCAGACAATGAGCAGTTCTTC; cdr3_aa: CARSLGWRGADNEQFF
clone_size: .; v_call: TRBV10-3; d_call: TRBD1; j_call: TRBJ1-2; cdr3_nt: TGTGCCATCTCCGGGACAGGGGTCGCCTATGGCTACACCTTC; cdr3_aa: CAISGTGVAYGYTF
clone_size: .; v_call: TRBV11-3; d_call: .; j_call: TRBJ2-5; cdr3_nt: TGTGCCAGCAGCTCTCGAACTTGGTACCAAGAGACCCAGTACTTC; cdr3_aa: CASSSRTWYQETQYF
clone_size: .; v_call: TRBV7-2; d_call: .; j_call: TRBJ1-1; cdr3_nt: TGTGCCAGCAGCTTAGTGGGAGGGATGAACACTGAAGCTTTCTTT; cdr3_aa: CASSLVGGMNTEAFF
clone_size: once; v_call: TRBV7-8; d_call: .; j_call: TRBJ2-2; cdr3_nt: TGTGCCAGTCGTCTCCTTAGCGCGCAGAACACCGGGGAGCTGTTTTTT; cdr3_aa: CASRLLSAQNTGELFF